Below are 6 T cell receptor beta chains sequenced from a single sample in a study of shared T cell receptors in the human thymus. The repertoire was sequenced with immunoSEQ multiplex PCR; TCRdb's copy has only in-frame clones and lacks some. The table lists over 65,000 clones, roughly 96% of them singletons, with 0.033% in the top ten. The sequencing sample was made of thymocytes. These receptor sequences come from a human donor.

This clone was seen just once. The chain recombines TRBV4-3 with TRBJ1-6, with TRBD1 as a possible D gene (5 bases). With 3 bases removed from V and 7 bases from J, the gap between germline ends came to 16 bases. Germline CDR1 LGHNA, CDR2 YSLEER. CDR3 size: 16 residues. This CDR3 reads CASSQANSGFNSPLHF. The CDR3 nucleotides are TGCGCCAGCAGCCAGGCAAACTCAGGGTTCAATTCACCCCTCCACTTT.

The J gene is TRBJ1-1, the V gene TRBV7-2, with 9 nucleotides matching TRBD1. This CDR3 region has 14 residues. Trimming took 2 bases from V and 7 from J; bases not matched to a gene: 5. CDR1 and CDR2 (germline): SGHTA, FQGNSA. The CDR3 DNA sequence: TGTGCCAGCAGCTTACCACAGGGGGCTGTTGAAGCTTTCTTT. Amino acid sequence: CASSLPQGAVEAFF.

This chain connects TRBV15 to TRBJ1-1; 8 nucleotides align to TRBD1. The V and J ends lost 1 base and 3 bases, in that order; junction bases with no gene match: 7. CDR1 and CDR2 from the germline V gene are LNHNV and YYDKDF (reference sequence). The CDR3 contains 16 residues. CDR3 DNA sequence: TGTGCCACCAGCAGAGTTCCCGGGACAGGTGACACTGAAGCTTTCTTT. This gives the protein CATSRVPGTGDTEAFF. Combining the CDR3 with reference TRBV15 and TRBJ1-1 gives the whole variable domain DAMVIQNPRYQVTQFGKPVTLSCSQTLNHNVMYWYQQKSSQAPKLLFHYYDKDFNNEADTPDNFQSRRPNTSFCFLDIRSPGLGDTAMYLCATSRVPGTGDTEAFFGQGTRLTVV.

V is TRBV14 and J is TRBJ2-7; either TRBD1 or TRBD2 may fit D (5 bases each). The CDR3 consists of 17 residues. Germline CDR1 SGHDN, CDR2 FVKESK. Trimming took 3 bases from V and 3 from J, leaving 21 bases between them. The CDR3 DNA reads as TGTGCCAGCAGCCAGGTAACAATGGGACGGAAATTCTACGAGCAGTACTTC. Amino acid sequence: CASSQVTMGRKFYEQYF.

This clone has only one observation. This chain links TRBV28 with TRBJ1-5; D possibly corresponds to TRBD1 (5 bases). With 10 bases removed from V and 4 bases from J, the gap between germline ends came to 26 bases. The germline gives CDR1 MDHEN, CDR2 SYDVKM. The CDR3 has 17 amino acids. The CDR3 DNA sequence: TGTGCCACGCTAAACCGCCCAGGGAAAATAACTAATCAGCCCCAGCATTTT. Residues: CATLNRPGKITNQPQHF.

The chain employs TRBV4-1 and TRBJ1-2; D is unresolved. This CDR3 comprises 16 residues. The germline CDR1 and CDR2 sequences are MGHRA and YSYEKL. The V gene lost 5 bases and the J gene lost 4 bases, with 20 bases spanning the gap. This CDR3 is CASSSWVNRKTYGYTF. CDR3 nucleotides: TGCGCCAGCAGCTCGTGGGTCAACCGAAAGACCTATGGCTACACCTTC.